The present T cell receptor beta chain was sequenced within a study of siplizumab effects on memory and regulatory T cells. Points from the study as a whole: The majority of clones, roughly 75-97% of proliferating CD4+ or CD8+ clones, lacked an assignable naive or memory phenotype. Naive T cells were seemingly more diverse than memory cells, and major contributions to the alloresponse seemed to be made by them.

This CDR3 contains 16 residues. Germline CDR1 reads KGHSH; CDR2 reads LQKENI. Trimming took 0 bases from V and 4 from J, leaving 15 bases between them. Sequencing used immunoSEQ multiplex PCR; TCRdb keeps in-frame clones, though not all of them. Of approximately 52,000 clones in the sample, about 97% were seen once. With respect to this clone: Its antigen is unknown.

The TCR comes from a human donor in good health. The chain carries TRBV18 and TRBJ2-5; D call uncertain. Sequencing was done on a sample of naive CD4+ T cells sorted from blood. The chain's CDR3 is CASSPPSGTYGETQYF. CDR3 nucleotides: TGTGCCAGCTCACCACCCTCGGGCACCTACGGAGAGACCCAGTACTTC.